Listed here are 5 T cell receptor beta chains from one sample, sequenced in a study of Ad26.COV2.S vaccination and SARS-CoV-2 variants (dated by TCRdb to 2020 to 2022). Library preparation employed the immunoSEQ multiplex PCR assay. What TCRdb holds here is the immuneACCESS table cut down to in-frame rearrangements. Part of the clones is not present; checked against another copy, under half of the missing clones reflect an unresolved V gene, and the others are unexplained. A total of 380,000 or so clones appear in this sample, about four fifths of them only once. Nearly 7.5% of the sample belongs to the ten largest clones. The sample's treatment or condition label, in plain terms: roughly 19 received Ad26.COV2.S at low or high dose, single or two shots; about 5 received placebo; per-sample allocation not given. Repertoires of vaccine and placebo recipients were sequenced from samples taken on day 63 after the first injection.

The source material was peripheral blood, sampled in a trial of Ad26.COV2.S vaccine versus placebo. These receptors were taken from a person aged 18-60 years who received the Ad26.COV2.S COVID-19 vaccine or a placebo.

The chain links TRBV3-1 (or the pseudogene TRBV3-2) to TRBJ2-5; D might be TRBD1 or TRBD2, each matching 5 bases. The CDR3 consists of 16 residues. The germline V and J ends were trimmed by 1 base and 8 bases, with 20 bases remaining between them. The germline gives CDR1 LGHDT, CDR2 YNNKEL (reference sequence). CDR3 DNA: TGTGCCAGCAGCCAAGGGGTCATGGGGACCCTTCGAACCCAGTACTTC. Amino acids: CASSQGVMGTLRTQYF.

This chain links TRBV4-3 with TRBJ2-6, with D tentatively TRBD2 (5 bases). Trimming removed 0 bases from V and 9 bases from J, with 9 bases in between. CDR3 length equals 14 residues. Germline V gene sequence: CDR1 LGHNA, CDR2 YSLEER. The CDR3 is CASSQDRGLNVLTF. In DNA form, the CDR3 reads TGCGCCAGCAGCCAAGATCGGGGTCTCAACGTCCTGACTTTC.

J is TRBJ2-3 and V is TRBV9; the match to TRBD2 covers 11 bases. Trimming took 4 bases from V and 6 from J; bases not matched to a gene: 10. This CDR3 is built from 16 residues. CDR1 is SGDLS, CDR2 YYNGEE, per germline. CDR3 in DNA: TGTGCCAGCAGCCCAGGGACTAGCGGATGGGGCGATACGCAGTATTTT. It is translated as CASSPGTSGWGDTQYF.

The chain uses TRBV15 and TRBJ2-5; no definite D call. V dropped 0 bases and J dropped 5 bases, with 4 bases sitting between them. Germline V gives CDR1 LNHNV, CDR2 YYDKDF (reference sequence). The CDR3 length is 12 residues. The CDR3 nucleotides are TGTGCCACCAGCAGAGACGTGGAGACCCAGTACTTC. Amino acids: CATSRDVETQYF.

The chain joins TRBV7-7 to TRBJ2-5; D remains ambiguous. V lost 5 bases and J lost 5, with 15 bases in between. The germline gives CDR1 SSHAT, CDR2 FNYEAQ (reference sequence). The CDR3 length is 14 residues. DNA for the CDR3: TGTGCCAGCAGCCTTCCGGGTCTCGGGGAGACCCAGTACTTC. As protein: CASSLPGLGETQYF.